These T cell receptor beta chains were read from a single sample in a study of CD8 T cells in ankylosing spondylitis. TCRdb re-analysed the 5' RACE reads in MiXCR, keeping a single row per CDR3 protein. This sample has 200,000 to 300,000 distinct CDR3 sequences, with more than 9% found just once. The sequencing input was blood, either unsorted or a sorted T cell fraction (not recorded which). The origin of the receptors is a male donor with ankylosing spondylitis or in good health (not recorded which). Both conserved end residues are part of each CDR3.

TRBJ2-7,TRBV12-3/TRBV12-4,CANSPNYEQYF
TRBJ2-7,TRBV6-5,CASSNLGYEQYF
TRBJ1-2,TRBV7-2,CASSLEGPGVGYTF
TRBJ1-3,TRBV29-1,CSVYNSGNTIYF
TRBJ2-7,TRBV29-1,CSAPSEPDYEQYF
TRBJ2-3,TRBV9,CASSVFSRRGTDTQYF
TRBJ2-1,TRBV18,CASSPQGQGYNEQFF
TRBJ2-7,TRBV3-1,CASSQGSFFYEQYF
TRBJ1-5,TRBV4-1,CASSQGYEARPNQPQHF
TRBJ2-1,TRBV5-1,CASSWGVAGLGYNEQFF